This T cell receptor (beta chain) was obtained from a study of T cells of healthy individuals (dated by TCRdb to about 2018). Including the terminal cysteine and phenylalanine, the CDR3 comprises 15 residues. Just the 45-base CDR3 DNA is kept, in frame starting at base 1. The V end gives up 5 bases and the J end 5 bases, leaving 8 bases in the junction not matched to a gene. The germline V gene yields SGHTA for CDR1 and FQGTGA for CDR2. This clonotype was found a few times. Which antigen it targets is not known. Qualities for individual bases were not recorded, and no much larger clone is one base off. The library relied on 5' RACE. Sequencing relied on an Illumina MiSeq. TCRdb trimmed public reads at Q25 via fastp, called clones via MiXCR and kept in-frame beta chains. CDR3 protein duplicates are merged, each entry listing the most common genes and DNA. Present in this sample are 100,000 or so distinct CDR3 sequences, 15% to 20% of which were seen just once. The ten largest clones represent more than 5.5% of the sample.

The clonotype comes from a human donor in good health. This chain joins TRBV7-3 to TRBJ2-5, with 10 bases aligning to TRBD2. The CDR3 here reads CASSPTLAGVETQYF. The DNA sequence follows: TGTGCCAGCAGCCCGACTCTAGCGGGGGTCGAGACCCAGTACTTC.